This T cell receptor beta chain was recorded in a study of breast tumors, draining lymph nodes, adjacent tissues. Study observations and caveats: Data fit most tumor T cells coming from lymph node, expanding in tumor. That most tumor T cells come from lymph nodes remained unproven. Compared with basal-like, luminal-like tumors shared significantly more repertoire with nontumor tissue.

This clonotype was counted at least ten times. Its antigen is unidentified. A much more abundant neighbour one base away suggests this may be a read error. The germline V and J ends were trimmed by 6 bases and 8 bases, with 13 bases remaining between them. The CDR3 contains 12 residues. Germline V CDR1 and CDR2: MNHEY, SVGAGI. TCRdb redid the calling of the multiplex PCR reads with MiXCR, one entry per CDR3 protein. Of about 94,000 distinct CDR3 sequences in the sample, roughly 28% are singletons; the top ten hold over 8%. The lymph nodes were axillary draining lymph nodes from breast cancer patients. J is TRBJ1-2 and V is TRBV6-5, with D perhaps TRBD1 (6 bases). The sequenced sample consisted of axillary lymph node tissue. The TCR originated in a female donor with breast cancer. Some clones in this sample may be carry-over from other donors' samples. CDR3: CASRPQGGGYTF. The CDR3 DNA follows: TGTGCCAGCAGACCACAGGGTGGAGGCTACACCTTC.